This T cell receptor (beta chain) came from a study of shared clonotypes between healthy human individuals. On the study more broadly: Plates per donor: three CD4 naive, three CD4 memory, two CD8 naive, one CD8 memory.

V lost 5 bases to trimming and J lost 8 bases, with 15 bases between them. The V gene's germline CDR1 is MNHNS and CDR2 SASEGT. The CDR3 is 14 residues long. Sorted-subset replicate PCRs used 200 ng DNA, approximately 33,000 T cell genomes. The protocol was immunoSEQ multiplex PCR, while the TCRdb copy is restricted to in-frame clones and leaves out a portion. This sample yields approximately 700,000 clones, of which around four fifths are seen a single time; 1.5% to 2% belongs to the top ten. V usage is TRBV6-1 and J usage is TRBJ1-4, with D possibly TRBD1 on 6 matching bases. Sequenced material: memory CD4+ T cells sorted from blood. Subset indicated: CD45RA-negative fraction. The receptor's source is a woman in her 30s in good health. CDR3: CASSLGGAGEKLFF. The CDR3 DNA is TGTGCCAGCAGTCTAGGGGGGGCTGGGGAAAAACTGTTTTTT.